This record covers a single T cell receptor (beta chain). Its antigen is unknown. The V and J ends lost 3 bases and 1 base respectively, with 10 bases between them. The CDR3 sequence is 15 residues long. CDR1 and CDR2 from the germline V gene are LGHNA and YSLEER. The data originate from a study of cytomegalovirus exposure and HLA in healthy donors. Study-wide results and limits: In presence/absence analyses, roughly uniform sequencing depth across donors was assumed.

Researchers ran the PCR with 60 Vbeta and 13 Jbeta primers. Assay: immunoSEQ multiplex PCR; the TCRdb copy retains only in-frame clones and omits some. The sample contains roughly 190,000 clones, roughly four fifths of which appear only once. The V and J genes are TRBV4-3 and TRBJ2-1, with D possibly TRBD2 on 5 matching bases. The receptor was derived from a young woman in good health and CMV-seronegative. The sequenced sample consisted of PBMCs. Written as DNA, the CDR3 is TGCGCCAGCAGCCATCGGACTCCGTCCTACAATGAGCAGTTCTTC. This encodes CASSHRTPSYNEQFF.